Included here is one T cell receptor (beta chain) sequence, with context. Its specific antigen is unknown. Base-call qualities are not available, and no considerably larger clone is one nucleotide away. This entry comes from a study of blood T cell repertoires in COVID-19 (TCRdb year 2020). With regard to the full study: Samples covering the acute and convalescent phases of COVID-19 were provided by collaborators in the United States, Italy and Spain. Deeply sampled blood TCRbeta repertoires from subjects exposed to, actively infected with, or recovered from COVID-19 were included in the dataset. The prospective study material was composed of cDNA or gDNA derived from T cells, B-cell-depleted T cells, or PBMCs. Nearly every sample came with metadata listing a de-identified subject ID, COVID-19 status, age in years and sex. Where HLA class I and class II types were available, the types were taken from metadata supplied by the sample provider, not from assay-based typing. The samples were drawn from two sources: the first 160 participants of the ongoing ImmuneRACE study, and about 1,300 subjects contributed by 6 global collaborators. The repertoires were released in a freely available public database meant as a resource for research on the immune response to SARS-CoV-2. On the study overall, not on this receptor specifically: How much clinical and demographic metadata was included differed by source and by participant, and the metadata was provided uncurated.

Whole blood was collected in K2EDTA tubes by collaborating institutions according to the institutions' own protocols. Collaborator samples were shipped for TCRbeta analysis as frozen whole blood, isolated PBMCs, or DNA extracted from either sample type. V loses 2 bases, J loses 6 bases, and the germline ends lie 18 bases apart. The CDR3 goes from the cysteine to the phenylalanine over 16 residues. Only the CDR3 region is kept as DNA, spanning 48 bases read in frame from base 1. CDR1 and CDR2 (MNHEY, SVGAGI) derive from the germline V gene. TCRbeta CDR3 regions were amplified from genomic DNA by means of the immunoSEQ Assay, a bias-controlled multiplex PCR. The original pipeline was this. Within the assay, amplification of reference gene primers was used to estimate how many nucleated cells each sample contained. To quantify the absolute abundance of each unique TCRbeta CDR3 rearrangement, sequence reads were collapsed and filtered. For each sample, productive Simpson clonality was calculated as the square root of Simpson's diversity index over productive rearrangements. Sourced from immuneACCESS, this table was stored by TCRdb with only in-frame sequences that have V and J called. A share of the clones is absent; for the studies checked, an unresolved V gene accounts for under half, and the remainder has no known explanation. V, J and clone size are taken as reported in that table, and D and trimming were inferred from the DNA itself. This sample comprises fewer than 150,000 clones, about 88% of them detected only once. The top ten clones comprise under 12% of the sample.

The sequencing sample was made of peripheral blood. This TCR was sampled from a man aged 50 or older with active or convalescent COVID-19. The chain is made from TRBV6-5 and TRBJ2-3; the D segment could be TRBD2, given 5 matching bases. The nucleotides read TGTGCCAGCAGTTACGGCCTAGCCGGGAATTTGGATACGCAGTATTTT. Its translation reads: CASSYGLAGNLDTQYF.